This is a list of T cell receptor beta chains from one sample in a study of T cells after yellow fever vaccination. TCRdb called the 5' RACE reads again in MiXCR, with one record for every CDR3 protein. The sample consists of about 130,000 distinct CDR3 sequences, roughly 6.7% of them appearing once. This material consisted of CD4+ T cells sorted from PBMCs, taken approximately 11 days after the first yellow fever vaccination. Every receptor here comes from a man aged 18 to 29 who received the YFV17D yellow fever vaccine. Both conserved end residues are part of each CDR3. Fields, in order: V gene, D gene, clone size, J gene, CDR3 protein, CDR3 DNA. D genes are given only for firm matches. Clone sizes are given selectively: once, few, many, or a class where the clone is expanded.

V gene: TRBV7-2; D gene: NA; clone size: many; J gene: TRBJ2-1; CDR3 protein: CASSLRGQPQTYNEQFF; CDR3 DNA: TGTGCCAGCAGCTTAAGAGGACAGCCCCAAACCTACAATGAGCAGTTCTTC
V gene: TRBV20-1; D gene: NA; clone size: many; J gene: TRBJ1-4; CDR3 protein: CSVSIGLSPEKLFF; CDR3 DNA: TGCAGTGTCTCAATCGGACTTTCCCCTGAAAAACTGTTTTTT
V gene: TRBV5-1; D gene: NA; clone size: many; J gene: TRBJ1-1; CDR3 protein: CASSLVLGGNTEAFF; CDR3 DNA: TGCGCCAGCAGCTTGGTCTTGGGGGGGAACACTGAAGCTTTCTTT
V gene: TRBV7-9; D gene: NA; clone size: many; J gene: TRBJ2-5; CDR3 protein: CASSLNLNQETQYF; CDR3 DNA: TGTGCCAGCAGCTTAAATCTCAACCAAGAGACCCAGTACTTC
V gene: TRBV7-6; D gene: TRBD2; clone size: few; J gene: TRBJ2-1; CDR3 protein: CASSPGTSGGAKFF; CDR3 DNA: TGTGCCAGCAGCCCAGGGACTAGCGGGGGTGCTAAGTTCTTC
V gene: TRBV4-2; D gene: TRBD1; clone size: many; J gene: TRBJ1-2; CDR3 protein: CASSQVGRGDGYTF; CDR3 DNA: TGTGCCAGCAGCCAAGTAGGCAGGGGGGATGGCTACACCTTC
V gene: TRBV20-1; D gene: NA; clone size: many; J gene: TRBJ2-7; CDR3 protein: CSARAAAASYEQYF; CDR3 DNA: TGCAGTGCTAGAGCGGCGGCTGCCTCCTACGAGCAGTACTTC
V gene: TRBV5-1; D gene: NA; clone size: many; J gene: TRBJ1-3; CDR3 protein: CASSFEGNTIYF; CDR3 DNA: TGCGCCAGCAGCTTTGAAGGAAACACCATATATTTT
V gene: TRBV9; D gene: TRBD2; clone size: many; J gene: TRBJ2-2; CDR3 protein: CASRGGRENTGELFF; CDR3 DNA: TGTGCCAGCCGGGGGGGAAGGGAGAACACCGGGGAGCTGTTTTTT
V gene: TRBV18; D gene: NA; clone size: many; J gene: TRBJ2-5; CDR3 protein: CASSPPGTSETQYF; CDR3 DNA: TGTGCCAGCTCACCACCAGGGACCTCGGAGACCCAGTACTTC
V gene: TRBV4-1; D gene: TRBD1; clone size: many; J gene: TRBJ1-5; CDR3 protein: CASSQDSIRRDRVGRSNQPQHF; CDR3 DNA: TGCGCCAGCAGCCAAGATAGCATCAGGCGGGACAGGGTAGGAAGAAGCAATCAGCCCCAGCATTTT
V gene: TRBV5-1; D gene: NA; clone size: many; J gene: TRBJ1-6; CDR3 protein: CASSVDSNSPLHF; CDR3 DNA: TGCGCCAGCAGCGTGGACAGTAATTCACCCCTCCACTTT
V gene: TRBV28; D gene: NA; clone size: many; J gene: TRBJ1-2; CDR3 protein: CASTLWGSGYTF; CDR3 DNA: TGTGCCAGCACCCTCTGGGGGTCCGGCTACACCTTC
V gene: TRBV5-1; D gene: NA; clone size: many; J gene: TRBJ2-1; CDR3 protein: CASSLLGGPDEQFF; CDR3 DNA: TGCGCCAGCAGCTTACTCGGTGGGCCCGATGAGCAGTTCTTC
V gene: TRBV20-1; D gene: NA; clone size: NA; J gene: TRBJ2-3; CDR3 protein: CSARAVTRSTDTQYF; CDR3 DNA: TGCAGTGCTAGAGCTGTAACCCGTAGCACAGATACGCAGTATTTT
V gene: TRBV11-3; D gene: NA; clone size: NA; J gene: TRBJ2-5; CDR3 protein: CASSLGQAQETQYF; CDR3 DNA: TGTGCCAGCAGCTTAGGACAGGCCCAAGAGACCCAGTACTTC
V gene: TRBV5-1; D gene: NA; clone size: many; J gene: TRBJ2-2; CDR3 protein: CASRKQDTGELFF; CDR3 DNA: TGCGCCAGCCGGAAACAGGACACCGGGGAGCTGTTTTTT
V gene: TRBV5-1; D gene: NA; clone size: many; J gene: TRBJ1-1; CDR3 protein: CASSLVKGDTEAFF; CDR3 DNA: TGCGCCAGCAGCTTGGTAAAGGGAGACACTGAAGCTTTCTTT
V gene: TRBV7-3; D gene: NA; clone size: NA; J gene: TRBJ2-3; CDR3 protein: CASSLTHDTQYF; CDR3 DNA: TGTGCCAGCAGCTTGACACACGATACGCAGTATTTT
V gene: TRBV7-9; D gene: TRBD1; clone size: NA; J gene: TRBJ2-2; CDR3 protein: CASSLGAGGFTGELFF; CDR3 DNA: TGTGCCAGCAGCTTAGGCGCAGGGGGCTTCACCGGGGAGCTGTTTTTT
V gene: TRBV7-8; D gene: TRBD2; clone size: many; J gene: TRBJ2-2; CDR3 protein: CASSLELAGVARGELFF; CDR3 DNA: TGTGCCAGCAGCTTAGAACTAGCGGGGGTCGCTCGGGGGGAGCTGTTTTTT
V gene: TRBV20-1; D gene: NA; clone size: many; J gene: TRBJ1-5; CDR3 protein: CSASSGVSNQPQHF; CDR3 DNA: TGCAGTGCTAGTTCTGGTGTTAGCAATCAGCCCCAGCATTTT
V gene: TRBV20-1; D gene: TRBD2; clone size: few; J gene: TRBJ2-1; CDR3 protein: CSAGRLAAYNEQFF; CDR3 DNA: TGCAGTGCCGGAAGGCTAGCGGCGTACAATGAGCAGTTCTTC
V gene: TRBV5-6; D gene: NA; clone size: many; J gene: TRBJ2-3; CDR3 protein: CASSLVGGHTDTQYF; CDR3 DNA: TGTGCCAGCAGCTTGGTTGGGGGCCACACAGATACGCAGTATTTT
V gene: TRBV5-1; D gene: TRBD2; clone size: many; J gene: TRBJ2-3; CDR3 protein: CASSLSGGPTDTQYF; CDR3 DNA: TGCGCCAGCAGCTTGAGCGGGGGCCCCACAGATACGCAGTATTTT
V gene: TRBV7-2; D gene: NA; clone size: many; J gene: TRBJ1-2; CDR3 protein: CASSFTSGRNYGYTF; CDR3 DNA: TGTGCCAGCAGCTTTACAAGCGGCCGGAACTATGGCTACACCTTC
V gene: TRBV7-2; D gene: TRBD2; clone size: many; J gene: TRBJ2-1; CDR3 protein: CASSMTSGPPGDEQFF; CDR3 DNA: TGTGCCAGCAGCATGACTAGCGGGCCCCCCGGGGATGAGCAGTTCTTC